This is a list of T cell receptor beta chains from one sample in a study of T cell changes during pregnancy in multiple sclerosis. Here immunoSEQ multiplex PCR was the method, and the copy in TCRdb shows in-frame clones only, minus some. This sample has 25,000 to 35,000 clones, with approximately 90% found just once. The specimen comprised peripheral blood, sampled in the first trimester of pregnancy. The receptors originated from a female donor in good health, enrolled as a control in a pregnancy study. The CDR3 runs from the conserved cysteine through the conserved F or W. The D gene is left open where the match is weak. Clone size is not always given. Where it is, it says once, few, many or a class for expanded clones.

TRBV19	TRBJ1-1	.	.	TGTGCCAGTAGTCCCATCCAGCGGGCTGAAGCTTTCTTT	CASSPIQRAEAFF
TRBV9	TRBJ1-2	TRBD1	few	TGTGCCAGCAGCGGGACAGGGGGTTCTAGCTATGGCTACACCTTC	CASSGTGGSSYGYTF
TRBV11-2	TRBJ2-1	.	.	TGTGCCAGCAGCTTAGTATTCAGCCCGGGTGAGCAGTTCTTC	CASSLVFSPGEQFF
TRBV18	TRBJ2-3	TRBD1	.	TGTGCCAGTTTGGACAGGGCGGCTCCCGAGGCGCAGTATTTT	CASLDRAAPEAQYF
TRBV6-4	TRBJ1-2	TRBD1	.	TGTGCCAGCAGCCCGGACAGGGACTTCTATGGCTACACCTTC	CASSPDRDFYGYTF
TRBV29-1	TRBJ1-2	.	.	TGCAGCGTTGAAGTCAGGGCGGCCTTCCGCACCTTC	CSVEVRAAFRTF
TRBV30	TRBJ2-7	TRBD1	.	TGTGCCTGTATGCCGGGACAGGGAAACGAGCAGTACTTC	CACMPGQGNEQYF
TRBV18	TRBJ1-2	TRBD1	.	TGTGCCAGCTCCCCTCGGACAGGGGGCCTTTCGGGCTACACCTTC	CASSPRTGGLSGYTF
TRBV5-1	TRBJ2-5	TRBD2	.	TGCGCCAGCAGCTTTCTGAGACTAGCGGGGGACCAAGAGACCCAGTACTTC	CASSFLRLAGDQETQYF
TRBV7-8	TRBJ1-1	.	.	TGTGCCAGCAGCCTCCTTAACACTGAAGCTTTCTTT	CASSLLNTEAFF
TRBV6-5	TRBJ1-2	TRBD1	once	TGTGCCAGCAGTCCTGGACAGGGCAGCTATGGCTACACCTTC	CASSPGQGSYGYTF
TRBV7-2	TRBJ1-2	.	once	TGTGCCAGCAGCCCCCCCCCGTATGGCTACACCTTC	CASSPPPYGYTF
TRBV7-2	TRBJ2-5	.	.	TGTGCCAGCAGCTTAAGGTCCCCGGGACAAGAGACCCAGTACTTC	CASSLRSPGQETQYF
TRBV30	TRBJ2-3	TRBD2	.	TGTGCCTGGACGGGGGGAGTTAGGGTAGATACGCAGTATTTT	CAWTGGVRVDTQYF
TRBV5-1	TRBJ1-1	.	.	TGCGCCAGCAGCTTGGCAGATACGAACACTGAAGCTTTCTTT	CASSLADTNTEAFF
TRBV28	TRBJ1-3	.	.	TGTGCCAGCAGTTTAGCAGGGATAGGTGGAAACACCATATATTTT	CASSLAGIGGNTIYF
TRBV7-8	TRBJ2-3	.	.	TGTGCCAGCAGCTTAATGGGTAGGACTAGCACAGATACGCAGTATTTT	CASSLMGRTSTDTQYF
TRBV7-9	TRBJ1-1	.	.	TGTGCCAGCAGCACACAGGCGAGGACTGAAGCTTTCTTT	CASSTQARTEAFF
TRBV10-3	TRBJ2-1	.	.	TGTGCCATCAGTCCTAGCGACTCCTACAATGAGCAGTTCTTC	CAISPSDSYNEQFF
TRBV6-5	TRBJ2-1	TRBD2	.	TGTGCCAGCAGTCTGACTAGCGGGGGTTACAATGAGCAGTTCTTC	CASSLTSGGYNEQFF
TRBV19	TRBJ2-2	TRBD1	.	TGTGCCAGTAGTATACTATCTTGGGACAGCACGAACACCGGGGAGCTGTTTTTT	CASSILSWDSTNTGELFF
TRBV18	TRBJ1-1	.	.	TGTGCCAGCTCACGAGGGCACCCCATGAACACTGAAGCTTTCTTT	CASSRGHPMNTEAFF
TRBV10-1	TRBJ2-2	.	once	TGCGCCAGCAGTGTAGACACCGGGGAGCTGTTTTTT	CASSVDTGELFF
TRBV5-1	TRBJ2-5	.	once	TGCGCCAGCAGCCCGAAGGGGCCCCAAGAGACCCAGTACTTC	CASSPKGPQETQYF
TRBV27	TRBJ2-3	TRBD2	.	TGTGCCAGCAGCTGGGGGGGGGATACGCAGTATTTT	CASSWGGDTQYF
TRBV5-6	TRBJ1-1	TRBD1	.	TGTGCCAGCAGCTCCACAGGGGAATATGAAGCTTTCTTT	CASSSTGEYEAFF
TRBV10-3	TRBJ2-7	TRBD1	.	TGTGCCATCAGGGACCCGGGACAGGGCTACGAGCAGTACTTC	CAIRDPGQGYEQYF
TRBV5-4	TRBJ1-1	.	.	TGTGCCAGCAGCCCCCCTCTCCAGGGGAGGAACACTGAAGCTTTCTTT	CASSPPLQGRNTEAFF
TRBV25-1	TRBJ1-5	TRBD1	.	TGTGCCAGCATGGGACAGGGGGTACAGCCCCAGCATTTT	CASMGQGVQPQHF
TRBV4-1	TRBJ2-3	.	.	TGCGCCAGTAACGGGGGCACAGATACGCAGTATTTT	CASNGGTDTQYF
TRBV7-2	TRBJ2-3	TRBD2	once	TGTGCCAGCAGCCCCATCGGTACCCACACGGCTAGCGGGAGACGGCAGTATTTT	CASSPIGTHTASGRRQYF
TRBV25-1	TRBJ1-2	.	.	TGTGCCAGCAGTGAATTCGGCTATGGCTACACCTTC	CASSEFGYGYTF
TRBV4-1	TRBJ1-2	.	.	TGCGCCAGCAGCCAAGAACAGGGCGTTAACTATGGCTACACCTTC	CASSQEQGVNYGYTF
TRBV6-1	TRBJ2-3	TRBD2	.	TGTGCCAGCAGTGAAGGCGGGAGGGCCTTAGATACGCAGTATTTT	CASSEGGRALDTQYF
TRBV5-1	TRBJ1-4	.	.	TGCGCCAGCAGCAAAGAGGGACTTGCGGCTGAAAAACTGTTTTTT	CASSKEGLAAEKLFF
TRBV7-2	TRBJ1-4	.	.	TGTGCCAGCAGCACCCAGACAGGACCTAATGAAAAACTGTTTTTT	CASSTQTGPNEKLFF
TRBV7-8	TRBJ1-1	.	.	TGTGCCAGCAGCCCCAGGGTTTTAACGAACACTGAAGCTTTCTTT	CASSPRVLTNTEAFF
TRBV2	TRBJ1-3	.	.	TGTGCCAGCAGTGAATCCAGGCCAAACTCTGGAAACACCATATATTTT	CASSESRPNSGNTIYF
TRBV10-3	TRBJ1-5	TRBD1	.	TGTGCCATCAGGGGACAGGCAGATCAGCCCCAGCATTTT	CAIRGQADQPQHF
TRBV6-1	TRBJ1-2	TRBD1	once	TGTGCCAGCAGTACAGGGGGCCGCGGCTACACCTTC	CASSTGGRGYTF
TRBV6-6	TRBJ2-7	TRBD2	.	TGTGCCAGCAGTTCGGGGGGAATCTACGAGCAGTACTTC	CASSSGGIYEQYF
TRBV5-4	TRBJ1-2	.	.	TGTGCCAGCAGCCTATTGGGGCAGGCTAACTATGGCTACACCTTC	CASSLLGQANYGYTF
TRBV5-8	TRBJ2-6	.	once	TGTGCCAGCAGCTCTTATTCTAGGGCCAACGTCCTGACTTTC	CASSSYSRANVLTF
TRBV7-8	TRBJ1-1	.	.	TGTGCCAGCAGCTCCAATCTTGGACAGGAAGCTTTCTTT	CASSSNLGQEAFF
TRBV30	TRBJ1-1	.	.	TGTGCCTGGAGGAGAGGCGATCAAGCTTTCTTT	CAWRRGDQAFF
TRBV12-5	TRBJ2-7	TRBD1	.	TGTGCTAGTGGTTTGTACACCCGGGACAGGAAGCACGAGCAGTACTTC	CASGLYTRDRKHEQYF
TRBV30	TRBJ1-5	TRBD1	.	TGTGCCTGGAGTAAACAGGGGTTTCAGCCCCAGCATTTT	CAWSKQGFQPQHF
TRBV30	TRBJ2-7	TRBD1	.	TGTGCCTGGAGTTCCGGGACAGTCGGATACTACGAGCAGTACTTC	CAWSSGTVGYYEQYF
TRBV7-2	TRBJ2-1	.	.	TGTGCCAGCAGCAGGGGGGGGCCCGACAATGAGCAGTTCTTC	CASSRGGPDNEQFF
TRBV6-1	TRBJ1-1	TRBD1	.	TGTGCCAGCAGTGAGCAGGGGGCAGGTACTGAAGCTTTCTTT	CASSEQGAGTEAFF
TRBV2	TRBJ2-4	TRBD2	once	TGTGCCAGCAGTGGGACTAGCGGGGGGGCGCACATTCAGTACTTC	CASSGTSGGAHIQYF
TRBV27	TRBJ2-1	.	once	TGTGCCAGCAGTTCCTCGGGTTTGAGGGAGCAGTTCTTC	CASSSSGLREQFF
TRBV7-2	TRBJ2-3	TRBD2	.	TGTGCCAGCAGCGCTACTAGCGGCGACGGGGATACGCAGTATTTT	CASSATSGDGDTQYF